The 3 T cell receptor beta chains below all came from one sample that was sequenced in a study of T cell responses to AZD1222 COVID-19 vaccine. Sequenced by immunoSEQ multiplex PCR; TCRdb stores in-frame clones only, minus some. The sample consists of about 130,000 clones, around 94% of them appearing once. The material sequenced was peripheral blood, taken on day 0 of AZD1222 vaccination. These receptors originate from an adult in good health.

V gene TRBV5-6 combines with J gene TRBJ2-7; unclear D gene. The CDR3 contains 14 residues. V lost 4 bases and J 2 bases, leaving 13 bases between the germline ends. The V gene's germline CDR1 is SGHDT and CDR2 YYEEEE. The CDR3 nucleotides are TGTGCCAGCAGCCCCTACGGATGGACCTACGAGCAGTACTTC. Amino acid sequence: CASSPYGWTYEQYF.

The chain carries TRBV30 and TRBJ2-3; unclear D gene. The germline V gene encodes CDR1 GTSNPN and CDR2 SVGIG (reference sequence). The V gene lost 5 bases and the J gene lost 3 bases, with 12 bases spanning the gap. The CDR3 is made up of 13 amino acids. The CDR3 bases are TGTGCCTGGGGACCACTGGGGACAGATACGCAGTATTTT. It specifies CAWGPLGTDTQYF. The variable domain in full, with the rest retrieved from reference TRBV30 and TRBJ2-3, is SQTIHQWPATLVQPVGSPLSLECTVEGTSNPNLYWYRQAAGRGLQLLFYSVGIGQISSEVPQNLSASRPQDRQFILSSKKLLLSDSGFYLCAWGPLGTDTQYFGPGTRLTVL.

The chain recombines TRBV7-6 with TRBJ2-3, with 13 positions matching TRBD2. The ends lost 5 bases at V and 6 bases at J; junction bases unmatched: 8. CDR3 length: 16 residues. The germline CDR1 and CDR2 sequences are SGHVS and FNYEAQ. CDR3 protein: CASSSGLAGVRDTQYF. DNA of the CDR3: TGTGCCAGCAGCAGCGGACTAGCGGGAGTTCGGGATACGCAGTATTTT.